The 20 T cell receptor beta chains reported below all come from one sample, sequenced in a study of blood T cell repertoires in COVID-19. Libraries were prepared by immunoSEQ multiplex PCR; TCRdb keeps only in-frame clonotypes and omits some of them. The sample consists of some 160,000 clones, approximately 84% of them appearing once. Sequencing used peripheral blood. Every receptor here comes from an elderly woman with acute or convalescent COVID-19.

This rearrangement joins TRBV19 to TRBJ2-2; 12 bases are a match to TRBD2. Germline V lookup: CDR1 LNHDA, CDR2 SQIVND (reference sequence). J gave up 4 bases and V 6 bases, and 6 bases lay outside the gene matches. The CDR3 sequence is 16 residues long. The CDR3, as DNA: TGTGCCAGTAGCCGACTAGCGGGAGTAAGCACCGGGGAGCTGTTTTTT. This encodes CASSRLAGVSTGELFF.

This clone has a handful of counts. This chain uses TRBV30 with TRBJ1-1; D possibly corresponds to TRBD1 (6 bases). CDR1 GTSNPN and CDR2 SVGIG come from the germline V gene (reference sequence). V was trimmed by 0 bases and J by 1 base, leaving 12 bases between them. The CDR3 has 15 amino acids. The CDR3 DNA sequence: TGTGCCTGGAGTGTAAGTGACAGGTGGAACACTGAAGCTTTCTTT. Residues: CAWSVSDRWNTEAFF. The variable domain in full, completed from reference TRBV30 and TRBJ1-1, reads SQTIHQWPATLVQPVGSPLSLECTVEGTSNPNLYWYRQAAGRGLQLLFYSVGIGQISSEVPQNLSASRPQDRQFILSSKKLLLSDSGFYLCAWSVSDRWNTEAFFGQGTRLTVV.

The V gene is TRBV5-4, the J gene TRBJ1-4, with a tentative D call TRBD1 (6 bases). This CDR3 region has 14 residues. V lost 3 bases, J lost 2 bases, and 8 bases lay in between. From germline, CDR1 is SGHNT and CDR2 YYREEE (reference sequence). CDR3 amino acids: CASSSGQTNEKLFF. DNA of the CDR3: TGTGCCAGCAGCTCCGGACAGACTAATGAAAAACTGTTTTTT.

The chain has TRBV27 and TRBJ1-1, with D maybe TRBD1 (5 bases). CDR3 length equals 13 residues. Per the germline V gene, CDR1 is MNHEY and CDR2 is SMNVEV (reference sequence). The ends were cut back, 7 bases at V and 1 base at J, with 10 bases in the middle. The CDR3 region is CASKGHTNTEAFF. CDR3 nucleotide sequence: TGTGCCAGCAAAGGACACACGAACACTGAAGCTTTCTTT.

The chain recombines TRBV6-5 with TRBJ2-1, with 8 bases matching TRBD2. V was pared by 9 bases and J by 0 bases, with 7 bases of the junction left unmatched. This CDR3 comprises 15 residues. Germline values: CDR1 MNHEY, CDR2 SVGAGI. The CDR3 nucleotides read TGTGCCAGGGCTCCACTAGCGGCCTCCTACAATGAGCAGTTCTTC. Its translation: CARAPLAASYNEQFF.

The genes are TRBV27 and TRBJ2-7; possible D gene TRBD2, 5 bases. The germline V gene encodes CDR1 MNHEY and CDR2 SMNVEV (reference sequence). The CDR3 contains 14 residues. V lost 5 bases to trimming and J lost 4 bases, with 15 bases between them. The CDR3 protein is CASSPPLGRYEQYF. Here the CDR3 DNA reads TGTGCCAGCAGTCCCCCTCTAGGGAGATACGAGCAGTACTTC.

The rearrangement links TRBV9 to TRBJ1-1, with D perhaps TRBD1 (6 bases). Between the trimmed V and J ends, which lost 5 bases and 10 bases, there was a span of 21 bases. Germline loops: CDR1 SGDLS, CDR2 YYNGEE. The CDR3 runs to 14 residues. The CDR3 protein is CASRLGPEGGLAFF. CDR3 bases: TGTGCCAGCAGGTTAGGGCCCGAGGGGGGGCTAGCTTTCTTT.

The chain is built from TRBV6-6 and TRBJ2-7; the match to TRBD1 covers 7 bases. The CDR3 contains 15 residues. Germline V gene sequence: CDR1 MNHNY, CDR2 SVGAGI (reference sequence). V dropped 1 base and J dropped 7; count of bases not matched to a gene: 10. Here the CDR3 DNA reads TGTGCCAGCAGTTACTTCTATCAACAGGGGCGGGAGCAGTACTTC. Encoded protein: CASSYFYQQGREQYF.

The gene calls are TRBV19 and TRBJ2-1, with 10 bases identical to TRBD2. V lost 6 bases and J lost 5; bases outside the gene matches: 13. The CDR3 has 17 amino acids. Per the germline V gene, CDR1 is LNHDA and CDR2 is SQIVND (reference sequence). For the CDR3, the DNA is TGTGCCAGTAGCGCTCGCGTAGCGGGAGGTTTTGACAATGAGCAGTTCTTC. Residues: CASSARVAGGFDNEQFF.

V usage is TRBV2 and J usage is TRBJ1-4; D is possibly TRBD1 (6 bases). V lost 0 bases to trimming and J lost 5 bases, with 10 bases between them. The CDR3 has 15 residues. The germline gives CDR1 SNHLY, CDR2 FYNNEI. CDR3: CASSEAGTPNEKLFF. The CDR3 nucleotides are TGTGCCAGCAGTGAAGCTGGGACACCAAATGAAAAACTGTTTTTT.

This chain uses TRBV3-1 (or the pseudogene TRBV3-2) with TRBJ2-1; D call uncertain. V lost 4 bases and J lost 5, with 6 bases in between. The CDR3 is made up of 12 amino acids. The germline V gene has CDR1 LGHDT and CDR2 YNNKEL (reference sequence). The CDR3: CASSPQDNEQFF. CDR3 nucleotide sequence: TGTGCCAGCAGCCCCCAGGACAATGAGCAGTTCTTC.

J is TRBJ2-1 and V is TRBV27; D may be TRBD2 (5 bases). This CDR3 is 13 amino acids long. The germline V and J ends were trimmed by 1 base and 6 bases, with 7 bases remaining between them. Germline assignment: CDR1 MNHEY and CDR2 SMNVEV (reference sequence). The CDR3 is CASSLYGGNEQFF. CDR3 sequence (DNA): TGTGCCAGCAGTTTATATGGAGGCAATGAGCAGTTCTTC.

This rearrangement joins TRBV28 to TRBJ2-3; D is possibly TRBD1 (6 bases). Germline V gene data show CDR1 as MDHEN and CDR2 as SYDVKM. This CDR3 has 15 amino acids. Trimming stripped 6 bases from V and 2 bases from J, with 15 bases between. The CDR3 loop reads CASSPAQGNTDTQYF. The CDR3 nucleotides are TGTGCCAGCAGCCCGGCACAGGGTAACACAGATACGCAGTATTTT.

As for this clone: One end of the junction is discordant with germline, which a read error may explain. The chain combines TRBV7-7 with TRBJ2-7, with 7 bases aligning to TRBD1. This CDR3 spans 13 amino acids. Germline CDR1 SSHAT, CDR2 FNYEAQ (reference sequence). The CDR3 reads CASSLGGSDEQYF. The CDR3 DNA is TGTGCTAGCAGCTTAGGGGGCTCCGACGAGCAGTACTTC.

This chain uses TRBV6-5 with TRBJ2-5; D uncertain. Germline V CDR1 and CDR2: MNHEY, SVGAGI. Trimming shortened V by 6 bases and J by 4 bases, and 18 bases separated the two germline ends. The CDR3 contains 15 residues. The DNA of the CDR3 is TGTGCCAGCAGGACGACGGAGATGGCGGTAGAGACCCAGTACTTC. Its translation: CASRTTEMAVETQYF.

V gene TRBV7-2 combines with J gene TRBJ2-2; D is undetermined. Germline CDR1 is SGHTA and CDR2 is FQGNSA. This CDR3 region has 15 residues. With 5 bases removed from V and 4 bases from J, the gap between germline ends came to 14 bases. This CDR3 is CASSRRSAATGELFF. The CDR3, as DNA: TGTGCCAGCAGCCGCCGGTCGGCGGCCACCGGGGAGCTGTTTTTT.

DNA for the CDR3: TGTGCCAGCAGTTACCCCACAGGGTCTACCTACGAGCAGTACTTC. Protein sequence: CASSYPTGSTYEQYF. This chain connects TRBV6-6 to TRBJ2-7; tentative D call: TRBD1 (6 bases). Trimming stripped 2 bases from V and 2 bases from J, with 13 bases between. Germline V gene data show CDR1 as MNHNY and CDR2 as SVGAGI (reference sequence). The CDR3 spans 15 residues.

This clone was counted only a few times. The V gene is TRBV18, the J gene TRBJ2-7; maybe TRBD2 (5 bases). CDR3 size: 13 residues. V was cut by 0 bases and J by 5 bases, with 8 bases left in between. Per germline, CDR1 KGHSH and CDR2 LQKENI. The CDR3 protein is CASSPPVGDEQYF. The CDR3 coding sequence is TGTGCCAGCTCACCACCTGTGGGAGACGAGCAGTACTTC.

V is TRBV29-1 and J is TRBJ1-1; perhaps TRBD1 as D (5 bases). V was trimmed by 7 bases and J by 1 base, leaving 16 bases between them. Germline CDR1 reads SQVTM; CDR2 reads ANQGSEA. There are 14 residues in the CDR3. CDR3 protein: CSAPKAGQNTEAFF. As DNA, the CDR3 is TGCAGCGCCCCCAAGGCCGGACAGAACACTGAAGCTTTCTTT.

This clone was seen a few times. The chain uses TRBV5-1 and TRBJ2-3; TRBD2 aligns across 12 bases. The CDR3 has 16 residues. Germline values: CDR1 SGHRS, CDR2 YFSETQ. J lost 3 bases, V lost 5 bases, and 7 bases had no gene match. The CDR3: CASRATSGSGTDTQYF. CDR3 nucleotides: TGCGCCAGCAGGGCGACTAGCGGGAGTGGTACAGATACGCAGTATTTT.